Shown below are 30 T cell receptor beta chains from a single sample sequenced in a study of shared clonotypes between healthy human individuals. Naive CD8 cells lacked CD45RO and underwent positive selection for CCR7, leaving out terminally differentiated effector memory CD45RA+ cells. The table came from immunoSEQ multiplex PCR; TCRdb's copy has only in-frame clones and leaves some out. The sample records about 2 million clones, about 95% being singletons. The sequenced material came from naive CD8+ T cells sorted from blood. These receptor sequences come from a man between 18 and 29 years old in good health.

The table lists this clone with a count of one. The rearrangement joins TRBV7-9 to TRBJ1-3; D unclear. Looked up from germline, CDR1 is SEHNR and CDR2 is FQNEAQ (reference sequence). The CDR3 runs to 15 residues. Trimming took 0 bases from V and 3 from J, leaving 9 bases between them. DNA of the CDR3: TGTGCCAGCAGCTTAGCCAGGACTGATGGAAACACCATATATTTT. It is translated as CASSLARTDGNTIYF.

The chain recombines TRBV13 with TRBJ2-5, with TRBD2 matching over 7 bases. With 5 bases clipped from V and 3 bases from J, the junction kept 15 bases outside the gene matches. Germline CDR1 reads PRHDT; CDR2 reads FYEKMQ (reference sequence). The CDR3 has 17 residues. In nucleotides, the CDR3 is TGTGCCAGCAGCCCACTTATGGCGGGAGACGGGAAAGAGACCCAGTACTTC. Translation: CASSPLMAGDGKETQYF. The variable domain in full, with the rest retrieved from reference TRBV13 and TRBJ2-5, is AAGVIQSPRHLIKEKRETATLKCYPIPRHDTVYWYQQGPGQDPQFLISFYEKMQSDKGSIPDRFSAQQFSDYHSELNMSSLELGDSALYFCASSPLMAGDGKETQYFGPGTRLLVL.

The chain recombines TRBV5-6 with TRBJ2-7; D gene uncertain. Germline CDR1 SGHDT, CDR2 YYEEEE. Trimming removed 0 bases from V and 6 bases from J, with 13 bases in between. This CDR3 contains 14 residues. Here the CDR3 reads CASSLAIGPGEQYF. In DNA form, the CDR3 reads TGTGCCAGCAGCTTGGCCATAGGACCGGGCGAGCAGTACTTC.

This clone was counted once. The chain couples TRBV9 to TRBJ2-7; D tentatively reads TRBD1 or TRBD2 (5 bases each). V lost 4 bases to trimming and J lost 2 bases, with 13 bases between them. The CDR3 loop spans 14 amino acids. Germline V gives CDR1 SGDLS, CDR2 YYNGEE. CDR3 in amino acids: CASSPWDGAYEQYF. CDR3 coding DNA: TGTGCCAGCAGCCCTTGGGACGGAGCCTACGAGCAGTACTTC.

In this sample, this clone turned up once. The rearrangement uses TRBV7-9 and TRBJ1-1; no firm D call. The CDR3 covers 15 residues. Germline V gene data show CDR1 as SEHNR and CDR2 as FQNEAQ (reference sequence). Deletions cut 5 bases from V and 1 base from J, with 14 bases between. DNA for the CDR3: TGTGCCAGCAGCGGCTGGAGAAGCGGGAACACTGAAGCTTTCTTT. This codes for CASSGWRSGNTEAFF.

V usage is TRBV4-1 and J usage is TRBJ2-1; 11 bases fit TRBD2. Germline trimming cut 5 bases from V and 10 bases from J; bases unmatched to any gene: 13. Germline V lookup: CDR1 MGHRA, CDR2 YSYEKL. The CDR3 runs 16 residues. This chain's CDR3 is CASSFRLAGGPLEQFF. CDR3 bases: TGCGCCAGCAGCTTTCGTTTAGCGGGAGGGCCCTTGGAGCAGTTCTTC.

J is TRBJ2-6 and V is TRBV5-8; 8 bases align to TRBD2. The V gene end was trimmed by 6 bases and the J gene end by 0 bases; junction bases not matched to a gene: 8. The CDR3 consists of 17 residues. CDR1 and CDR2 from the germline V gene are SGHTS and YDEGEE. The CDR3 sequence is CASTQRGGYSGANVLTF. The DNA for the CDR3 is TGTGCCAGCACCCAACGGGGGGGCTACTCTGGGGCCAACGTCCTGACTTTC.

The genes are TRBV16 and TRBJ1-2; D is perhaps TRBD1 (5 bases). The V and J ends lost 4 bases and 3 bases respectively, with 18 bases between them. CDR1 and CDR2 (germline): KGHSY, FQNENV. This CDR3 is 16 amino acids long. CDR3 bases: TGTGCCAGCAGCCCGCCGGGACTAAGGGATGACTATGGCTACACCTTC. Translation gives CASSPPGLRDDYGYTF.

In regard to this clone: The same CDR3 is also encoded by other DNA sequences in this sample. The chain carries TRBV19 and TRBJ2-7; D ambiguous. CDR1 is LNHDA, CDR2 SQIVND, per germline (reference sequence). The CDR3 is made up of 13 amino acids. Trimming stripped 5 bases from V and 0 bases from J, with 8 bases between. The chain's CDR3 is CASSPGHSYEQYF. In DNA form, the CDR3 reads TGTGCCAGTAGTCCGGGTCACTCCTACGAGCAGTACTTC.

This chain links TRBV6-1 with TRBJ1-5; TRBD1 might be the D (6 bases). Trimming stripped 7 bases from V and 1 base from J, with 11 bases between. CDR1 is MNHNS and CDR2 is SASEGT in the germline V gene. The CDR3 covers 14 residues. The CDR3 spells CASTTGGSNQPQHF. The CDR3, as DNA: TGTGCCAGCACCACCGGGGGCAGCAATCAGCCCCAGCATTTT.

In its sample, this clone was seen once. One end of the junction fails to match germline, which may point to a read error. Within the sample, other DNA sequences also encode this same CDR3. The rearrangement joins TRBV5-8 to TRBJ2-7; 8 nucleotides agree with TRBD1. CDR1 is SGHTS, CDR2 YDEGEE, per germline. This CDR3 is 17 amino acids long. CDR3 in amino acids: CASSRINGQGNSYEQYF. As DNA, the CDR3 is TGTGCCAGCAGCAGGATAAACGGACAGGGAAACTCCTACGAGCAATACTTC. The full variable domain, with the rest looked up from reference TRBV5-8 and TRBJ2-7, is EAGVTQSPTHLIKTRGQQATLRCSPISGHTSVYWYQQALGLGLQFLLWYDEGEERNRGNFPPRFSGRQFPNYSSELNVNALELEDSALYLCASSRINGQGNSYEQYFGPGTRLTVT.

Points on this clone: Other nucleotide sequences in the sample specify the same CDR3. This sequence joins TRBV9 and TRBJ2-7; 8 bases fit TRBD2. There are 14 residues in the CDR3. V lost 0 bases to trimming and J lost 4 bases; unmatched junction nucleotides: 3. CDR1 is SGDLS, CDR2 YYNGEE, per germline. CDR3 sequence (DNA): TGTGCCAGCAGCGTAGCGGGGGGGCCATACGAGCAGTACTTC. Translating gives CASSVAGGPYEQYF.

This clone was detected only a few times. The chain links TRBV6-5 to TRBJ2-7; 8 bases are shared with TRBD1. V shed 5 bases and J 4 bases; nucleotides not matched to a gene: 7. CDR1 and CDR2 (germline): MNHEY, SVGAGI. The CDR3 runs to 14 residues. The chain's CDR3 is CASSPLDRDYEQYF. The DNA of the CDR3 is TGTGCCAGCAGTCCATTGGACAGGGATTACGAGCAGTACTTC.

V is TRBV6-5 and J is TRBJ2-7; TRBD1 matches 7 bases. V trimming: 2 bases; J trimming: 6 bases; junction bases outside the gene matches: 7. Germline V gene lookup returns CDR1 MNHEY and CDR2 SVGAGI. The CDR3 runs 14 residues. Here the CDR3 DNA reads TGTGCCAGCAGTTACACCGGGACAGTAGGCGAGCAGTACTTC. It translates to CASSYTGTVGEQYF.

V usage is TRBV4-1 and J usage is TRBJ2-7, with 11 nucleotides matching TRBD2. J gave up 4 bases and V 3 bases, and 5 bases lay outside the gene matches. The CDR3 extends over 15 amino acids. Germline CDR1 is MGHRA and CDR2 is YSYEKL. This chain's CDR3 is CASSQVAGGQYEQYF. The CDR3 coding sequence is TGCGCCAGCAGCCAGGTAGCGGGGGGGCAGTACGAGCAGTACTTC.

The J gene is TRBJ2-7, the V gene TRBV5-4; weak D call: TRBD2 (5 bases). The V and J ends lost 4 bases and 1 base respectively, with 15 bases between them. CDR1 is SGHNT and CDR2 is YYREEE in the germline V gene (reference sequence). This CDR3 comprises 15 residues. For the CDR3, the DNA is TGTGCCAGCAGCCAAGAGGCAATAGCGTCCTACGAGCAGTACTTC. It is translated as CASSQEAIASYEQYF.

The chain carries TRBV9 and TRBJ2-3; TRBD2 agrees at 11 bases. CDR3 size: 15 residues. Germline V gene lookup returns CDR1 SGDLS and CDR2 YYNGEE. V was clipped by 4 bases and J by 4 bases; unmatched bases: 5. The CDR3 sequence: CASSLGLAASDTQYF. The DNA of the CDR3 is TGTGCCAGCAGCTTGGGACTAGCGGCATCAGATACGCAGTATTTT. The full variable domain, rest sourced from reference TRBV9 and TRBJ2-3, is DSGVTQTPKHLITATGQRVTLRCSPRSGDLSVYWYQQSLDQGLQFLIQYYNGEERAKGNILERFSAQQFPDLHSELNLSSLELGDSALYFCASSLGLAASDTQYFGPGTRLTVL.

This chain joins TRBV5-6 and TRBJ1-4; D is unresolved. The CDR3 extends over 16 amino acids. The germline gives CDR1 SGHDT, CDR2 YYEEEE. V was trimmed by 0 bases and J by 0 bases, leaving 9 bases between them. This CDR3 reads CASSLAGAPTNEKLFF. CDR3 in DNA: TGTGCCAGCAGCTTGGCAGGCGCTCCAACTAATGAAAAACTGTTTTTT.

The V gene is TRBV30, the J gene TRBJ1-2; 10 bases map to TRBD1. The CDR3 extends over 14 amino acids. V lost 4 bases and J lost 8; bases outside the gene matches: 10. Germline V gene lookup returns CDR1 GTSNPN and CDR2 SVGIG (reference sequence). The CDR3 sequence is CAWNFDRGPGGYTF. The CDR3 region has the DNA TGTGCCTGGAACTTTGACAGGGGGCCCGGAGGCTACACCTTC.

V usage is TRBV7-6 and J usage is TRBJ2-7, with TRBD1 identical over 8 bases. The germline gives CDR1 SGHVS, CDR2 FNYEAQ. V was clipped by 1 base and J by 3 bases; unmatched bases: 11. The CDR3 runs 17 residues. As DNA, the CDR3 is TGTGCCAGCAGCTTAGGGTGGACAGGGCCGGGGGACTACGAGCAGTACTTC. Translating gives CASSLGWTGPGDYEQYF. The full variable domain, its missing parts supplied by reference TRBV7-6 and TRBJ2-7, is GAGVSQSPRYKVTKRGQDVALRCDPISGHVSLYWYRQALGQGPEFLTYFNYEAQQDKSGLPNDRFSAERPEGSISTLTIQRTEQRDSAMYRCASSLGWTGPGDYEQYFGPGTRLTVT.

The chain carries TRBV5-1 and TRBJ2-1, with 9 bases fitting TRBD1. The ends lost 2 bases at V and 7 bases at J; junction bases unmatched: 7. The CDR3 runs 15 residues. CDR1 and CDR2 from the germline V gene are SGHRS and YFSETQ. CDR3 sequence reads: CASSLWTGVLNEQFF. CDR3 bases: TGCGCCAGCAGCTTATGGACAGGGGTTTTAAATGAGCAGTTCTTC. The full variable domain, completed using reference TRBV5-1 and TRBJ2-1, is KAGVTQTPRYLIKTRGQQVTLSCSPISGHRSVSWYQQTPGQGLQFLFEYFSETQRNKGNFPGRFSGRQFSNSRSEMNVSTLELGDSALYLCASSLWTGVLNEQFFGPGTRLTVL.

The chain is built from TRBV6-5 and TRBJ2-7; TRBD2 might be the D (5 bases). V was trimmed by 6 bases and J by 4 bases, leaving 16 bases between them. The CDR3 has 14 amino acids. CDR1 and CDR2 from the germline V gene are MNHEY and SVGAGI. CDR3 loop: CASSTRGKRYEQYF. The CDR3 coding sequence is TGTGCCAGCAGCACGAGAGGGAAGCGGTACGAGCAGTACTTC.

A word on this clone: Compared with germline, one end of the junction differs, possibly owing to a read error. V usage is TRBV7-7 and J usage is TRBJ1-3, with a weak D call TRBD1 (5 bases). This CDR3 is built from 15 residues. Germline lookup yields CDR1 SSHAT and CDR2 FNYEAQ (reference sequence). DNA of the CDR3: TGTGCTAGCAGCTCATCGGGACTCCCCTGGGACACCATATATTTT. Its translation: CASSSSGLPWDTIYF.

This chain uses TRBV7-9 with TRBJ2-5; 7 nucleotides match TRBD1. CDR1 SEHNR and CDR2 FQNEAQ come from the germline V gene (reference sequence). The CDR3 runs to 14 residues. With V trimmed by 5 bases and J by 1 base, 4 bases remained unmatched. CDR3 in DNA: TGTGCCAGCAGCGCCCGGACAGGCCAAGAGACCCAGTACTTC. Protein: CASSARTGQETQYF.

A word on this clone: The same CDR3 also results from other DNA sequences found in this sample. The rearrangement links TRBV27 to TRBJ1-5; possibly TRBD1 for D (5 bases). The V gene's germline CDR1 is MNHEY and CDR2 SMNVEV (reference sequence). This CDR3 spans 13 amino acids. With 4 bases removed from V and 5 bases from J, the gap between germline ends came to 9 bases. Here the CDR3 reads CASSWGGDQPQHF. The CDR3 DNA sequence: TGTGCCAGCAGTTGGGGGGGAGATCAGCCCCAGCATTTT.

The V and J genes are TRBV10-1 and TRBJ2-1; D is unresolved. V lost 4 bases and J 1 base, leaving 8 bases between the germline ends. CDR1 and CDR2 (germline): WNHNN, SYGVQD (reference sequence). The CDR3 consists of 14 residues. The CDR3 region is CASSASESYNEQFF. For the CDR3, the DNA is TGCGCCAGCAGTGCGAGTGAATCCTACAATGAGCAGTTCTTC.

A single count supports this clone. The V and J genes are TRBV13 and TRBJ2-7, with D unclear. Germline V gives CDR1 PRHDT, CDR2 FYEKMQ (reference sequence). This CDR3 has 13 amino acids. V shed 1 base and J shed 3 bases, with 7 bases lying between them. The CDR3 nucleotides are TGTGCCAGCAGCTTAGAGCACAGCTACGAGCAGTACTTC. Protein product: CASSLEHSYEQYF.

About this clone itself: Relative to the germline gene, one junction end is altered; a read error may explain this. The rearrangement uses TRBV6-7 and TRBJ1-6; perhaps TRBD1 as D (6 bases). Being an ORF, TRBV6-7 has a function that is uncertain. The CDR3 runs 15 residues. This CDR3 reads CASSYLGQGDSPLHF. The CDR3 coding sequence is TGTGCCAGCAGTTACTTGGGACAAGGGGATTCGCCCCTCCACTTT.

This clone was seen a few times. Written as DNA, the CDR3 is TGTGCCTGGAAGAGCCGGGACACTGAAGCTTTCTTT. Translated, it gives CAWKSRDTEAFF. V gene TRBV30 combines with J gene TRBJ1-1; D is undetermined. Trimming removed 4 bases from V and 3 bases from J, with 9 bases in between. Germline CDR1 reads GTSNPN; CDR2 reads SVGIG (reference sequence). This CDR3 has 12 amino acids.

The chain carries TRBV9 and TRBJ2-2; D possibly corresponds to TRBD1 (5 bases). Germline-derived CDR1 and CDR2 are SGDLS and YYNGEE. CDR3 length equals 16 residues. V was cut by 3 bases and J by 7 bases, with 19 bases left in between. CDR3 DNA sequence: TGTGCCAGCAGCGCACCCCAGGGAATAGGGGACGGGGAGCTGTTTTTT. As protein: CASSAPQGIGDGELFF.